A selection of T cell receptor beta chains follows, all from one sample in a study of cytomegalovirus exposure and HLA in healthy donors. Some clones are missing from TCRdb's copy, which holds only in-frame ones; the method was immunoSEQ multiplex PCR. The repertoire holds 120,000 to 150,000 clones, with about 80% as singletons. The sample was PBMCs. The source is a male donor in good health and CMV-seronegative. Each CDR3 is given with its conserved first and last residue. Where a row states a size, it is once, few, many or the class of an expanded clone; other rows omit it.

>few|TRBV14
CASSQGLVTDTQYF
>few|TRBV11-3
CASSQGQSTDTQYF
>NA|TRBV25-1
CASSAPGQGGGNIQYF
>once|TRBV9
CASSARQVTGEQYF
>NA|TRBV5-4
CASSLTRAVGVTDTQYF
>NA|TRBV7-2
CASSAYRNTEAFF
>few|TRBV6-1
CASSVQGDTEAFF
>NA|TRBV5-4
CASSPKTGVGTEAFF
>once|TRBV7-2
CASSHGTSGYEQYF
>NA|TRBV30
CAWSVRMGGVARGAVF
>few|TRBV19
CASSTGGYGTEAFF
>once|TRBV19
CASTLGQGLGQPQHF
>NA|TRBV10-3
CAISPTGVTSGNTIYF
>NA|TRBV9
CASSVATSGGPGTQYF
>NA|TRBV25-1
CASSESFSGGLPQFF